Each of the 4 T cell receptor beta chains below was sequenced from the same sample in a study of PD-L1 blockade in urothelial cancer. The repertoire was sequenced with immunoSEQ multiplex PCR; TCRdb's copy has only in-frame clones and lacks some. The table records some 50,000 clones, 70% to 90% of them present only once. Regarding time point: pretreatment peripheral blood. This specimen was PBMCs, taken around atezolizumab (anti-PD-L1) treatment. The receptors originated from a woman aged 60-75 years with urothelial cancer.

This chain connects TRBV5-1 to TRBJ1-4, with 8 bases aligning to TRBD1. Trimming at V came to 2 bases and at J to 3 bases, leaving 3 bases not matched to a gene. Germline CDR1 and CDR2: SGHRS and YFSETQ. The CDR3 contains 15 residues. The CDR3 sequence is CASSLPGQANEKLFF. DNA for the CDR3: TGCGCCAGCAGCTTACCGGGACAGGCTAATGAAAAACTGTTTTTT.

V gene TRBV19 combines with J gene TRBJ2-5; TRBD2 agrees at 11 bases. J was trimmed by 4 bases and V by 5 bases; bases with no gene match: 3. The length of the CDR3 is 14 residues. CDR1 LNHDA and CDR2 SQIVND come from the germline V gene (reference sequence). The CDR3 coding sequence is TGTGCCAGTAGTGCCGGACTAGCGGGAGAGACCCAGTACTTC. Translated, it gives CASSAGLAGETQYF.

The chain's CDR3 is CSTQGYNEQFF. The DNA for the CDR3 is TGCAGCACTCAGGGTTACAATGAGCAGTTCTTC. The rearrangement links TRBV29-1 to TRBJ2-1, with D possibly being TRBD1 (5 bases). Per germline, CDR1 SQVTM and CDR2 ANQGSEA. V was pared by 8 bases and J by 4 bases, with 9 bases between. This CDR3 contains 11 residues.

The chain links TRBV7-9 to TRBJ2-7, with D perhaps matching TRBD2 (6 bases). Germline loops: CDR1 SEHNR, CDR2 FQNEAQ (reference sequence). The CDR3 runs to 13 residues. Trimming left V 11 bases short and J 4 bases short, with 18 bases between. The CDR3 coding sequence is TGTGCCCCGAGGAGGGAGTTATGGTACGAGCAGTACTTC. Its translation is CAPRRELWYEQYF.